The clone carrying this T cell receptor (beta chain) was seen many times. What it binds is not known. This CDR3 comprises 16 residues. The germline CDR1 and CDR2 sequences are DFQATT and SNEGSKA (reference sequence). The V segment lost 4 bases and the J segment 0 bases; nucleotides outside the gene matches: 11. The data were taken from a study of T-cell reconstitution after alpha-beta-depleted transplantation in children. Study results and limitations: TCRbeta diversity was high at day 60 in some patients (a result of surviving recipient T cells and thymic progenitors). Reports say that about two months after transplant, the alpha-beta T cells came out of several hundred graft clones that had expanded. Newly made T cells mostly supplied T-cell counts and diversity one year after transplant.

Construction of the TCRbeta library involved unique molecular identifiers. TCRdb reprocessed the PCR reads with MiXCR, giving one entry per CDR3 protein. The table records hundreds of thousands of distinct CDR3 sequences, over 10% of them present only once. J is TRBJ2-7 and V is TRBV20-1, with TRBD1 identical over 8 bases. Sequencing was performed on PBMCs, mostly from graft donor cells, taken 360 days after TCRalphabeta/CD19-depleted stem cell transplant. The receptor's source is a male patient aged 5 to 17 who had a stem cell transplant for acute myeloid leukemia, so the T cells may come from the graft donor. The CDR3 loop is CSAKIWDRKSSYEQYF. CDR3 DNA sequence: TGCAGTGCTAAGATCTGGGACAGGAAATCCTCCTACGAGCAGTACTTC.